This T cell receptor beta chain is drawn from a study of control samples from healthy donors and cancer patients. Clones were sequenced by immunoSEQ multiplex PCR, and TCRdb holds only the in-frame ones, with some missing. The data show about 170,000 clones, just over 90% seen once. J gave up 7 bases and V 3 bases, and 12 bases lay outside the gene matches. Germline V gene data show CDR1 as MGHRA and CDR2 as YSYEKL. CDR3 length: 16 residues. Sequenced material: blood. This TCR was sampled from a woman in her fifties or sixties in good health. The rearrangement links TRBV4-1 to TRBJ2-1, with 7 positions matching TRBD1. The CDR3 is CASSHSPGTDRNEQFF. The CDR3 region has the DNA TGCGCCAGCAGCCATTCGCCCGGGACAGATCGGAATGAGCAGTTCTTC.